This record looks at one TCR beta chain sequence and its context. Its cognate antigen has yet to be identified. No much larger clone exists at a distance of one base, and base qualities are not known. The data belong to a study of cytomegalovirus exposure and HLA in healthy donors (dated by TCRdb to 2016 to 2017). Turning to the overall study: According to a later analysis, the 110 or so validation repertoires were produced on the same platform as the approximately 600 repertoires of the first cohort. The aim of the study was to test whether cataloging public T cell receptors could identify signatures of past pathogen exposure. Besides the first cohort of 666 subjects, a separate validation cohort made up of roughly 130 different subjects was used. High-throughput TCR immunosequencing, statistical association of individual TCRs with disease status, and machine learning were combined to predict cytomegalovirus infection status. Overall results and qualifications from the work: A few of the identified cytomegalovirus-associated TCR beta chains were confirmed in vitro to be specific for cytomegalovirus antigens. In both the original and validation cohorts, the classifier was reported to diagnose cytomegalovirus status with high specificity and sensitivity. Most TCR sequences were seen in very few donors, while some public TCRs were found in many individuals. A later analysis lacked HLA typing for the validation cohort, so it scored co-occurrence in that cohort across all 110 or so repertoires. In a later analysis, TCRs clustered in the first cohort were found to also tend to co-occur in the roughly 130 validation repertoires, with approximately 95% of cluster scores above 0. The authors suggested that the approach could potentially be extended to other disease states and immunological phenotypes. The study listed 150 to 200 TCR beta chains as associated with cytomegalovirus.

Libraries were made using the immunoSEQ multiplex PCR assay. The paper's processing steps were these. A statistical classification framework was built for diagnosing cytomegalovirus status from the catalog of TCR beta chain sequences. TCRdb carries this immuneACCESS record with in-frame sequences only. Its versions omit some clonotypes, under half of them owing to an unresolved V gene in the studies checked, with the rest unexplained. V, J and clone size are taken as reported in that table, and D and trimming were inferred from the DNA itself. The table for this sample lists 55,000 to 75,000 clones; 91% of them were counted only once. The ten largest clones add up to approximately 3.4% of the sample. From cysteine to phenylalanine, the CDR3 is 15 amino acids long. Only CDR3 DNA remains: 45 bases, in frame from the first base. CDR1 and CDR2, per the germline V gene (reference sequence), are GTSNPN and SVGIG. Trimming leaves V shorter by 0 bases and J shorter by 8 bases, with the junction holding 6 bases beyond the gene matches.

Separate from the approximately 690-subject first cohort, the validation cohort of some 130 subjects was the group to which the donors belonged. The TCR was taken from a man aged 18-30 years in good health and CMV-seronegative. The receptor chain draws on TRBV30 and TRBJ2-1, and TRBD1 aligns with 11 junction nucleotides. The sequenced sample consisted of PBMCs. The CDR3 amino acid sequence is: CAWSVSGQGAYEQFF. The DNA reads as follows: TGTGCCTGGAGTGTAAGCGGACAGGGGGCATATGAGCAGTTCTTC.